Below are 21 T cell receptor beta chains sequenced from a single sample in a study of blood T cell repertoires in COVID-19. Produced via immunoSEQ multiplex PCR; TCRdb's table is partial and in-frame only. The profile shows some 150,000 clones, 80% to 90% of them singletons. The sequenced material came from peripheral blood. The receptors here all came from a man aged 35-49 years who had recovered from COVID-19.

V gene TRBV18 combines with J gene TRBJ2-6; D perhaps matches TRBD2 (6 bases). V lost 6 bases and J lost 2, with 17 bases in between. Germline CDR1 reads KGHSH; CDR2 reads LQKENI. This CDR3 is built from 17 residues. CDR3: CASSPPSTGAGANVLTF. Here the CDR3 DNA reads TGTGCCAGCTCGCCTCCCTCTACGGGGGCTGGGGCCAACGTCCTGACTTTC.

This rearrangement joins TRBV6-5 to TRBJ1-4, with D maybe TRBD1 (6 bases). Germline loops: CDR1 MNHEY, CDR2 SVGAGI. CDR3 length: 15 amino acids. V was cut by 0 bases and J by 8 bases, with 13 bases left in between. The DNA of the CDR3 is TGTGCCAGCAGTTACTCACAGGGATATAACGAAAAACTGTTTTTT. Protein product: CASSYSQGYNEKLFF.

In regard to this clone: This same CDR3 is encoded by further DNA sequences in the sample. The chain is built from TRBV7-8 and TRBJ2-6; TRBD1 is a possible D gene (6 bases). The ends were cut back, 0 bases at V and 4 bases at J, with 7 bases in the middle. The germline CDR1 and CDR2 sequences are SGHVS and FQNEAQ. The CDR3 runs to 15 residues. The CDR3 loop is CASSLAGAGANVLTF. The CDR3, as DNA: TGTGCCAGCAGCTTAGCGGGGGCCGGGGCCAACGTCCTGACTTTC.

A word on this clone: One end of the junction fails to match germline, which may point to a read error. This chain joins TRBV7-7 and TRBJ1-5, with D maybe TRBD1 (5 bases). This CDR3 comprises 17 residues. Germline values: CDR1 SSHAT, CDR2 FNYEAQ (reference sequence). Here the CDR3 DNA reads TGTGCTAGCAAAACCCGTGGGCAGGGTCGGACCAATCAGCCCCAGCATTTT. It is translated as CASKTRGQGRTNQPQHF.

In its sample, this clone was seen once. The CDR3 sequence is CASSFVAGEGTQYF. As DNA, the CDR3 is TGTGCCAGCAGCTTTGTAGCGGGGGAAGGTACGCAGTATTTT. This chain joins TRBV7-9 and TRBJ2-3, with 9 bases fitting TRBD2. Germline CDR1 and CDR2: SEHNR and FQNEAQ (reference sequence). The V and J ends lost 3 bases and 8 bases, in that order; junction bases with no gene match: 6. CDR3 length equals 14 residues. Supplemented by reference TRBV7-9 and TRBJ2-3, the full variable domain reads DTGVSQNPRHKITKRGQNVTFRCDPISEHNRLYWYRQTLGQGPEFLTYFQNEAQLEKSRLLSDRFSAERPKGSFSTLEIQRTEQGDSAMYLCASSFVAGEGTQYFGPGTRLTVL.

The V call is TRBV4-2, the J call TRBJ2-1; TRBD2 matches 9 bases. The CDR3 spans 24 residues. Germline V gene data show CDR1 as LGHNA and CDR2 as YNFKEQ. V dropped 7 bases and J dropped 0; count of bases not matched to a gene: 31. In DNA form, the CDR3 reads TGTGCCAGCACCCCTTACGGGAGGGGTATGCGGGAGGGCGGAACCCAGGGCTCCTACAATGAGCAGTTCTTC. This encodes CASTPYGRGMREGGTQGSYNEQFF.

This chain links TRBV11-3 with TRBJ2-5, with 9 positions matching TRBD2. The junction had 9 bases not matched to a gene; V was cut back by 3 bases and J by 4 bases. The CDR3 is made up of 16 amino acids. The germline V gene encodes CDR1 SGHNT and CDR2 YENEEA. As DNA, the CDR3 is TGTGCCAGCAGCTTGAGCGGGGGGAAGTTGAGAGAGACCCAGTACTTC. This gives the protein CASSLSGGKLRETQYF.

The V gene is TRBV5-4, the J gene TRBJ2-1, with 10 bases fitting TRBD1. CDR3 size: 15 residues. V was pared by 4 bases and J by 4 bases, with 5 bases of the junction left unmatched. Per germline, CDR1 SGHNT and CDR2 YYREEE (reference sequence). The CDR3 protein is CASSNRDRGYNEQFF. The CDR3 DNA reads TGTGCCAGCAGCAACCGGGACAGGGGTTACAATGAGCAGTTCTTC.

The rearrangement joins TRBV2 to TRBJ2-1; 7 bases line up with TRBD1. Losses at the gene ends were 0 bases for V and 7 bases for J; bases not matched to a gene: 15. This CDR3 has 18 amino acids. Germline loops: CDR1 SNHLY, CDR2 FYNNEI. The CDR3, as DNA: TGTGCCAGCAGTGAAGCACCCCCTGACAGGGTGGCTCAGAATGAGCAGTTCTTC. It codes for CASSEAPPDRVAQNEQFF.

This clone was seen only once. This chain connects TRBV28 to TRBJ1-5; possible D gene TRBD1, 5 bases. Trimming stripped 5 bases from V and 7 bases from J, with 15 bases between. CDR3 length equals 14 residues. In germline, CDR1 is MDHEN, CDR2 SYDVKM. The CDR3 spells CASSAFQGSQPQHF. The CDR3 DNA follows: TGTGCCAGCAGTGCGTTCCAGGGTTCCCAGCCCCAGCATTTT.

The V call is TRBV7-2, the J call TRBJ1-5; D perhaps matches TRBD1 (6 bases). CDR1 is SGHTA, CDR2 FQGNSA, per germline. V shed 6 bases and J shed 6 bases, with 12 bases lying between them. There are 13 residues in the CDR3. CDR3 in DNA: TGTGCCAGCAGTGGGGGGGCTTTTCAGCCCCAGCATTTT. Translating gives CASSGGAFQPQHF.

This clone has only one observation. V is TRBV7-8 and J is TRBJ1-5, with 7 positions matching TRBD1. The CDR3 spans 16 residues. CDR1 is SGHVS and CDR2 is FQNEAQ in the germline V gene. Trimming removed 0 bases from V and 2 bases from J; junction bases left unmatched: 4. Here the CDR3 DNA reads TGTGCCAGCAGCTTAGCCTATGGGACAGGCAATCAGCCCCAGCATTTT. This encodes CASSLAYGTGNQPQHF.

The chain couples TRBV24-1 to TRBJ2-2, with 11 bases matching TRBD1. The CDR3 totals 16 residues. Looked up from germline, CDR1 is KGHDR and CDR2 is SFDVKD. Trimming removed 0 bases from V and 6 bases from J; junction bases left unmatched: 2. CDR3 nucleotide sequence: TGTGCCACCAGTGATTTGGGGACAGGGGGTGCCGGGGAGCTGTTTTTT. Amino acid sequence: CATSDLGTGGAGELFF.

This clone appeared a few times. The CDR3 is CASRWTGGAEAFF. The CDR3 DNA follows: TGTGCCAGCAGGTGGACAGGGGGCGCGGAAGCTTTCTTT. J is TRBJ1-1 and V is TRBV12-3 or TRBV12-4, with 11 bases fitting TRBD1. Unmatched junction bases numbered 5, after V lost 6 bases and J lost 8 bases. CDR3 length: 13 residues.

This clone showed up just a few times. V is TRBV5-1 and J is TRBJ2-3; possibly TRBD2 for D (5 bases). The CDR3 covers 14 residues. The V gene's germline CDR1 is SGHRS and CDR2 YFSETQ. V was shortened by 1 base and J by 5 bases, with 11 bases between the two germline ends. Here the CDR3 reads CASSLSAGRDTQYF. In DNA, the CDR3 is TGCGCCAGCAGCTTGTCTGCGGGTAGAGATACGCAGTATTTT.

The gene calls are TRBV4-3 and TRBJ1-5; D ambiguous. CDR3 length: 16 amino acids. V was shortened by 0 bases and J by 1 base, with 10 bases between the two germline ends. Looked up from germline, CDR1 is LGHNA and CDR2 is YSLEER. The CDR3 DNA reads as TGCGCCAGCAGCCAAGATCGGTTTTCCAGCAATCAGCCCCAGCATTTT. It yields the protein CASSQDRFSSNQPQHF.

The rearrangement links TRBV7-9 to TRBJ2-5; possible D gene TRBD2, 6 bases. Germline CDR1 SEHNR, CDR2 FQNEAQ (reference sequence). This CDR3 is 14 amino acids long. V dropped 0 bases and J dropped 4 bases, with 9 bases sitting between them. The CDR3 is CASSLAGTGETQYF. Written as DNA, the CDR3 is TGTGCCAGCAGCTTAGCGGGGACTGGAGAGACCCAGTACTTC.

This sequence joins TRBV6-5 and TRBJ1-2; D is possibly TRBD1 (5 bases). Trimming left V 2 bases short and J 5 bases short, with 15 bases between. CDR1 is MNHEY, CDR2 SVGAGI, per germline. The CDR3 totals 15 residues. The chain's CDR3 is CASSYRTPGVYGYTF. In nucleotides, the CDR3 is TGTGCCAGCAGTTACCGAACCCCGGGGGTATATGGCTACACCTTC.

The chain has TRBV9 and TRBJ1-6, with 7 bases fitting TRBD1. After removal of 4 bases from V and 4 bases from J, the junction contained 2 bases not matched to a gene. Germline V gives CDR1 SGDLS, CDR2 YYNGEE. The CDR3 totals 14 residues. The CDR3 DNA follows: TGTGCCAGCAGCCCCAGGGGGTATAATTCACCCCTCCACTTT. This translates into CASSPRGYNSPLHF.

Remarks on this clone: This specimen includes other DNA sequences encoding the same CDR3. This chain links TRBV2 with TRBJ2-2, with D unresolved. The CDR3 is 11 residues long. Germline V gives CDR1 SNHLY, CDR2 FYNNEI. The V end was cut by 5 bases, the J end by 5 bases, with 3 bases between. The CDR3 region is CASSLTGELFF. The CDR3 coding sequence is TGTGCCAGCAGTCTGACCGGGGAGCTGTTTTTT.

This clone was seen once. The chain joins TRBV4-3 to TRBJ2-3; 8 nucleotides line up with TRBD2. The J segment lost 3 bases and the V segment lost 1 base, leaving 0 bases of the junction unmatched. The CDR3 runs 14 residues. The germline V gene has CDR1 LGHNA and CDR2 YSLEER. The chain's CDR3 is CASSQGLATDTQYF. In DNA form, the CDR3 reads TGCGCCAGCAGCCAAGGACTAGCGACAGATACGCAGTATTTT.